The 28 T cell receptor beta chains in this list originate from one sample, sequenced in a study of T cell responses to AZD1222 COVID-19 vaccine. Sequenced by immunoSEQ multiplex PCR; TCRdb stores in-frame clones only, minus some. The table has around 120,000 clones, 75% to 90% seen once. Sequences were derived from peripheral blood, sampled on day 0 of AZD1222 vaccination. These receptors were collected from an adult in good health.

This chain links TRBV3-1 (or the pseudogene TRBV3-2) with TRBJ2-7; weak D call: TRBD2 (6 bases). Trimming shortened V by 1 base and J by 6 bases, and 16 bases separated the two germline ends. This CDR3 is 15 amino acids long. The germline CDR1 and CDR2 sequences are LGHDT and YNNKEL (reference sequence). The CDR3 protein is CASSQASGRGLEQYF. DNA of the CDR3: TGTGCCAGCAGCCAAGCGAGCGGCCGGGGACTCGAGCAGTACTTC.

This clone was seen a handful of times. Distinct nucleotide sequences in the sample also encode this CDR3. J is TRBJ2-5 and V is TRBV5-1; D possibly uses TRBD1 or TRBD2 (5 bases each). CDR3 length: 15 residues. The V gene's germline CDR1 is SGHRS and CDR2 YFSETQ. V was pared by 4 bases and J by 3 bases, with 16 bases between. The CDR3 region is CASSLAGTEKETQYF. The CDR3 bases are TGCGCCAGCAGCCTGGCCGGGACGGAGAAAGAGACCCAGTACTTC.

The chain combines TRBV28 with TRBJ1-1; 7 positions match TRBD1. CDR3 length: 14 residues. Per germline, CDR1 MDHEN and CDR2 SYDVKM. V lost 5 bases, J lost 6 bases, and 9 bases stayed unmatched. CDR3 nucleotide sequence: TGTGCCAGCAGTCGACCGGGAGGGGGCGCTGAAGCTTTCTTT. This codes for CASSRPGGGAEAFF.

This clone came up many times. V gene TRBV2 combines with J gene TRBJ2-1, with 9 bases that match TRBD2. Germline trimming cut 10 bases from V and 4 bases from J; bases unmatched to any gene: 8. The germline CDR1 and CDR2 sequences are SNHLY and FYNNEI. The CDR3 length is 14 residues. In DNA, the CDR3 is TGTGCCATCATCCCGGGACTAGCATACAATGAGCAGTTCTTC. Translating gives CAIIPGLAYNEQFF. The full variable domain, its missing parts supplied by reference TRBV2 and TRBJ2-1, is EPEVTQTPSHQVTQMGQEVILRCVPISNHLYFYWYRQILGQKVEFLVSFYNNEISEKSEIFDDQFSVERPDGSNFTLKIRSTKLEDSAMYFCAIIPGLAYNEQFFGPGTRLTVL.

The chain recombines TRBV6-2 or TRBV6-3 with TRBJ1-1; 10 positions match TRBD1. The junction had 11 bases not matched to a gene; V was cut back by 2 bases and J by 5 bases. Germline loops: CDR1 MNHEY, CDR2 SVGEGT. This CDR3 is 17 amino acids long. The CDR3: CASSYPPGQGRRTEAFF. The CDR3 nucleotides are TGTGCCAGCAGTTACCCCCCGGGACAGGGGAGGAGAACTGAAGCTTTCTTT.

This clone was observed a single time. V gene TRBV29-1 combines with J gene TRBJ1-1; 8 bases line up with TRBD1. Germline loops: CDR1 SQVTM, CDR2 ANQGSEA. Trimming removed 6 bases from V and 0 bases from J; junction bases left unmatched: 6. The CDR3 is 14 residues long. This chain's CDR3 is CSVYRGGVNTEAFF. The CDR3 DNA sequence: TGCAGCGTATACAGGGGGGGAGTGAACACTGAAGCTTTCTTT.

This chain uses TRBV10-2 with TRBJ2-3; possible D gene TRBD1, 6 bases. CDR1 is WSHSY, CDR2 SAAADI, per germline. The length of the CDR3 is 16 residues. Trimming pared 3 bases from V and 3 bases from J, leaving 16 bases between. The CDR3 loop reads CASSESGRGGTDTQYF. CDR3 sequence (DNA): TGCGCCAGCAGTGAATCGGGCAGGGGCGGTACAGATACGCAGTATTTT.

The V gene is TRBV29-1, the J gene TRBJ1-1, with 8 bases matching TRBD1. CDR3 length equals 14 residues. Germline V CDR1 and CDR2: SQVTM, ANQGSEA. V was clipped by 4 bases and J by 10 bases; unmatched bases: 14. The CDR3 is CSVAGQAESTGAFF. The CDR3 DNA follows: TGCAGCGTTGCGGGACAGGCGGAATCCACCGGAGCTTTCTTT. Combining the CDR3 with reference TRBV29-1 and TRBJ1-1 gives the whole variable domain SAVISQKPSRDICQRGTSLTIQCQVDSQVTMMFWYRQQPGQSLTLIATANQGSEATYESGFVIDKFPISRPNLTFSTLTVSNMSPEDSSIYLCSVAGQAESTGAFFGQGTRLTVV.

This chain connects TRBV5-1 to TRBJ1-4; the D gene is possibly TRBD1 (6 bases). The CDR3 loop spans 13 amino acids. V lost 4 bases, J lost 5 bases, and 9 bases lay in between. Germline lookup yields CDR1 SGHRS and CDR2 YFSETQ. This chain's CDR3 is CASSMTGNEKLFF. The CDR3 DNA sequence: TGCGCCAGCAGCATGACAGGAAATGAAAAACTGTTTTTT.

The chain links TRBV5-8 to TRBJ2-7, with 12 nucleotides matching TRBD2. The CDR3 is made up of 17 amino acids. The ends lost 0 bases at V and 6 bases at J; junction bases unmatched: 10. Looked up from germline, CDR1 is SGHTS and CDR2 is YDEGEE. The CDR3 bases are TGTGCCAGCAGCTTGGTGTCCCCACTAGCGGGAGGAAGCGAGCAGTACTTC. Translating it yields CASSLVSPLAGGSEQYF.

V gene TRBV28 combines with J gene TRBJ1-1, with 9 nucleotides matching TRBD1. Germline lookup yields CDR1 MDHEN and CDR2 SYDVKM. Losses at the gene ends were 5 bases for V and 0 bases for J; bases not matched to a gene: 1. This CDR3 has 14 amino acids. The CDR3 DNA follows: TGTGCCAGCAGTAGGGACAGGGTGAACACTGAAGCTTTCTTT. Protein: CASSRDRVNTEAFF. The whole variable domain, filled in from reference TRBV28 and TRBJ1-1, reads DVKVTQSSRYLVKRTGEKVFLECVQDMDHENMFWYRQDPGLGLRLIYFSYDVKMKEKGDIPEGYSVSREKKERFSLILESASTNQTSMYLCASSRDRVNTEAFFGQGTRLTVV.

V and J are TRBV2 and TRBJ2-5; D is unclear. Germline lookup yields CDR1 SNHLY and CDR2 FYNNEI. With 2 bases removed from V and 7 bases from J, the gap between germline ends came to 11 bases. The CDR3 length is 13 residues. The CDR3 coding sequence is TGTGCCAGCAGTGAAATAAATTGGGGGACCCAGTACTTC. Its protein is CASSEINWGTQYF.

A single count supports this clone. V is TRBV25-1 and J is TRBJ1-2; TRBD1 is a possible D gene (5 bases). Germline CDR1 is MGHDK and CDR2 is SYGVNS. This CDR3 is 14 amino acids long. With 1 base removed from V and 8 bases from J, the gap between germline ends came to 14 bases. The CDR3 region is CASSESGIPLGYTF. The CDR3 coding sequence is TGTGCCAGCAGTGAATCAGGGATTCCCTTGGGCTACACCTTC.

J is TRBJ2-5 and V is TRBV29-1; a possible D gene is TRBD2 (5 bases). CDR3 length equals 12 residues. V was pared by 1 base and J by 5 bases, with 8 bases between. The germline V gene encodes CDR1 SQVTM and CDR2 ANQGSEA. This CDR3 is CSVEVPGETQYF. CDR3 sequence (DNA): TGCAGCGTTGAAGTACCGGGGGAGACCCAGTACTTC.

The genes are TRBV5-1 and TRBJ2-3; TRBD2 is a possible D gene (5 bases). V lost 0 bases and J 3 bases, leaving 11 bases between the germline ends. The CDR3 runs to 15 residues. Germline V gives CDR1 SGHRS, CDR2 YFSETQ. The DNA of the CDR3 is TGCGCCAGCAGCTTGGTAGGACTGCATACAGATACGCAGTATTTT. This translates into CASSLVGLHTDTQYF.

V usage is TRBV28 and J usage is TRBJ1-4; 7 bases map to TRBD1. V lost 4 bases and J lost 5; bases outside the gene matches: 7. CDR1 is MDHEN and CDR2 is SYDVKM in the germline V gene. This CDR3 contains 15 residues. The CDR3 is CASSSRQGSNEKLFF. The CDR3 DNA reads TGTGCCAGCAGTTCCCGACAGGGCTCAAATGAAAAACTGTTTTTT.

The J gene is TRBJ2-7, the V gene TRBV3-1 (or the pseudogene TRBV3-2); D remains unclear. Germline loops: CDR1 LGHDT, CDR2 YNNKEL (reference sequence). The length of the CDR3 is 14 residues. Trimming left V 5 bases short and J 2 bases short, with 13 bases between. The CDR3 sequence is CASSKTQPAYEQYF. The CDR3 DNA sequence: TGTGCCAGCAGCAAAACACAACCAGCCTACGAGCAGTACTTC.

The CDR3 bases are TGTGCCACCAGCAGCTTGGGGACGCCGAGCACAGATACGCAGTATTTT. It is translated as CATSSLGTPSTDTQYF. The chain joins TRBV15 to TRBJ2-3; tentatively, D is TRBD1 or TRBD2 (5 bases each). Germline CDR1 is LNHNV and CDR2 is YYDKDF (reference sequence). The CDR3 loop spans 16 amino acids. Between the trimmed V and J ends, which lost 3 bases and 0 bases, there was a span of 13 bases.

CDR3 residues: CASSSRAPRGVGSYEQYF. In DNA form, the CDR3 reads TGTGCCAGTAGTTCCAGAGCGCCCAGGGGGGTGGGCTCCTACGAGCAGTACTTC. The chain joins TRBV19 to TRBJ2-7, with a weak D call TRBD1 (7 bases). V gave up 5 bases and J gave up 0 bases, with 23 bases separating them. There are 18 residues in the CDR3. Germline values: CDR1 LNHDA, CDR2 SQIVND (reference sequence).

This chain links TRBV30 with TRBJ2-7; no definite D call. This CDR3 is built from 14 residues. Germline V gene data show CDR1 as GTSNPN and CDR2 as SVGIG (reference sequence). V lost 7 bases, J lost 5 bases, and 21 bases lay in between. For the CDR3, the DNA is TGTGCCTTTGACTTTCGTATGATAGAAAACGAGCAGTACTTC. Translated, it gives CAFDFRMIENEQYF.

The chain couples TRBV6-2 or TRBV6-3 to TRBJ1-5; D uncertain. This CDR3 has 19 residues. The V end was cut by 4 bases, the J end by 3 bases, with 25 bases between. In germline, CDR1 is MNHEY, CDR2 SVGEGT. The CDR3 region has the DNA TGTGCCAGCAGTTCGGACGGCCGGAGTGGTTATCGGCACAATCAGCCCCAGCATTTT. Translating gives CASSSDGRSGYRHNQPQHF.

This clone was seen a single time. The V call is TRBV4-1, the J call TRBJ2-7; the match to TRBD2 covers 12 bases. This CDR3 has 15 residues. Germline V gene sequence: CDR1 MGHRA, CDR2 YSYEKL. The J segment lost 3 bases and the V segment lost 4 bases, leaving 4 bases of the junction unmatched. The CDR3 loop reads CASSPGLAGNYEQYF. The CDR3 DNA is TGCGCCAGCAGCCCAGGACTAGCGGGAAACTACGAGCAGTACTTC.

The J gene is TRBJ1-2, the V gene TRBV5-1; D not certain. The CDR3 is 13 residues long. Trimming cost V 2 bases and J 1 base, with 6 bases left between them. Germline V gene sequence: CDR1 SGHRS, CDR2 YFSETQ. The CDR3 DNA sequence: TGCGCCAGCAGCTTTGACGGTAACTATGGCTACACCTTC. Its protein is CASSFDGNYGYTF.

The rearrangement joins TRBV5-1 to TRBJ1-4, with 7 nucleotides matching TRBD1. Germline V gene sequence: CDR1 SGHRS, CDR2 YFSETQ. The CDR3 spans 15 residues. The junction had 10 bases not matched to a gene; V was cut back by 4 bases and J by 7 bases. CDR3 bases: TGCGCCAGCAGCGCTGACCGGGACAGAGGTGAAAAACTGTTTTTT. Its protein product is CASSADRDRGEKLFF.

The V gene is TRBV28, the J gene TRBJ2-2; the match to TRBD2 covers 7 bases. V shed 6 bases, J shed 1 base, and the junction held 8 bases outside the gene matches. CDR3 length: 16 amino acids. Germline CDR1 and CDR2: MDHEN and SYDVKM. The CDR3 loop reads CASSPGASGNTGELFF. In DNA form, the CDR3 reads TGTGCCAGCAGCCCCGGGGCTAGCGGGAACACCGGGGAGCTGTTTTTT.

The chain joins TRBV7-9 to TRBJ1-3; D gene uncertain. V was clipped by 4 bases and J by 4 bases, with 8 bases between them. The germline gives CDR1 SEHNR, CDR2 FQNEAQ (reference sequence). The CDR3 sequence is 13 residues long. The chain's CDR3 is CASSSGLGNTIYF. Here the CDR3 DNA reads TGTGCCAGCAGCTCCGGCCTGGGAAACACCATATATTTT.

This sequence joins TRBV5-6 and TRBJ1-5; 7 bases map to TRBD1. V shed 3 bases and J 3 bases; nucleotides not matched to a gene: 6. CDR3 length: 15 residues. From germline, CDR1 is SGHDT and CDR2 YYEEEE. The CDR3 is CASSSGQSYNQPQHF. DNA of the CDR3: TGTGCCAGCAGCTCGGGACAGTCCTACAATCAGCCCCAGCATTTT. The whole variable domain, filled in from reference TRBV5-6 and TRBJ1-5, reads DAGVTQSPTHLIKTRGQQVTLRCSPKSGHDTVSWYQQALGQGPQFIFQYYEEEERQRGNFPDRFSGHQFPNYSSELNVNALLLGDSALYLCASSSGQSYNQPQHFGDGTRLSIL.

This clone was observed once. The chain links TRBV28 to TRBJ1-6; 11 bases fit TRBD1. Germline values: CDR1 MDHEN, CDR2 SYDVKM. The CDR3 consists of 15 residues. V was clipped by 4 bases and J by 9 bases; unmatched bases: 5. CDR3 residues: CASSSTGTGGSPLHF. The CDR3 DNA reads TGTGCCAGCAGTTCGACCGGGACAGGGGGTTCACCCCTCCACTTT.